This TCR beta chain was recorded in a study of T cell clonality in common variable immunodeficiency. Repertoires were generated with immunoSEQ multiplex PCR, while TCRdb's copy carries only in-frame clones and drops some. Found here are tens of thousands of clones, no singletons; the ten largest cover approximately 3.1%. Aged roughly 8 to 65 years, CVID subjects averaged around 43 years old. Donors gave about 5 to 9 ml heparinized peripheral whole blood. This CDR3 region has 14 residues. J lost 4 bases, V lost 6 bases, and 4 bases had no gene match. Per germline, CDR1 KGHSH and CDR2 LQKENI. Only a few counts were recorded for this clone. Antigen specificity is unknown. Sequencing ends 3 residues short of the CDR3 end; the germline J gene provides the rest. Whole-study findings and limits: CVID subjects showed higher TCRbeta clonality than healthy controls. Common variable immunodeficiency TCR beta sequences reportedly had fewer deletions and N-nucleotide insertions.

Sequencing was carried out using peripheral blood mononuclear cells. The chain is built from TRBV18 and TRBJ2-7; the match to TRBD1 covers 12 bases. The receptor's source is a human donor with common variable immunodeficiency. The sequenced CDR3 bases are TGTGCCAGCTCGGGACAGGGGGCTAATTACGAG. Amino acids: CASSGQGANYE. The entire CDR3 protein is CASSGQGANYEQYF.